Listed below are T cell receptor beta chains from one sample, sequenced in a study of cytotoxic CD8 clonotypes in ibrutinib-treated CLL. Produced via immunoSEQ multiplex PCR; TCRdb's table is partial and in-frame only. The repertoire includes fewer than 300,000 clones, approximately 76% of them detected once, and roughly 5% sits in the top ten. Material: PBMCs, obtained at disease progression, from a patient treated with ibrutinib. Receptors originate from a human donor with chronic lymphocytic leukemia. The CDR3 runs from the conserved cysteine through the conserved F or W. A D gene is named only where the DNA matches it firmly. Clone size is given for some rows only: seen once, a few or many times, or a class if the clone is expanded.

>TRBV5-1|TRBD2|.|TRBJ2-3
CASSNLGLATSTDTQYF
TGCGCCAGCAGCAACCTCGGACTAGCGACTAGCACAGATACGCAGTATTTT
>TRBV7-8|TRBD2|.|TRBJ2-3
CASSLLAGADTQYF
TGTGCCAGCAGCTTGCTAGCGGGAGCAGATACGCAGTATTTT
>TRBV5-4|.|.|TRBJ1-2
CASSLGQALLNGYTF
TGTGCCAGCAGCTTGGGCCAGGCCCTTCTTAATGGCTACACCTTC
>TRBV19|TRBD1|.|TRBJ1-6
CASRPGQFYNSPLHF
TGTGCCAGTAGACCGGGACAGTTCTATAATTCACCCCTCCACTTT
>TRBV10-3|.|few|TRBJ2-3
CAISESTTDTQYF
TGTGCCATCAGTGAGAGTACCACAGATACGCAGTATTTT
>TRBV7-8|.|.|TRBJ2-7
CASSLGGTRYEQYF
TGTGCCAGCAGCTTAGGGGGGACACGCTACGAGCAGTACTTC
>TRBV18|.|.|TRBJ1-2
CASSPTAPGEGYGYTF
TGTGCCAGCTCACCAACGGCACCAGGGGAGGGGTATGGCTACACCTTC
>TRBV4-3|TRBD1|few|TRBJ2-2
CASSRGQGATGELFF
TGCGCCAGCAGTCGGGGACAGGGGGCAACCGGGGAGCTGTTTTTT
>TRBV6-5|.|.|TRBJ2-3
CASAEVPTDTQYF
TGTGCCAGCGCAGAGGTACCCACAGATACGCAGTATTTT
>TRBV6-1|.|few|TRBJ2-2
CASSGGRTGELFF
TGTGCCAGCAGTGGGGGCAGGACCGGTGAGCTGTTTTTT
>TRBV5-6|.|once|TRBJ1-4
CASSLGGLNEKLFF
TGTGCCAGCAGCTTGGGGGGTCTTAATGAAAAACTGTTTTTT
>TRBV7-8|.|.|TRBJ1-2
CASSLAEGNYGYTF
TGTGCCAGCAGCTTAGCCGAGGGTAACTATGGCTACACCTTC
>TRBV19|.|.|TRBJ1-2
CASSQGRYGYTF
TGTGCCAGTAGCCAGGGTAGGTATGGCTACACCTTC
>TRBV9|.|few|TRBJ1-1
CASTGQGITEAFF
TGTGCCAGCACCGGTCAGGGGATCACTGAAGCTTTCTTT
>TRBV27|.|.|TRBJ1-5
CASTANICSQPQHF
TGTGCCAGCACGGCCAATATATGTTCCCAGCCCCAGCATTTT
>TRBV4-1|.|.|TRBJ1-2
CASSQRLGGGYTF
TGCGCCAGCAGCCAACGACTGGGCGGCGGCTACACCTTC
>TRBV5-1|TRBD1|.|TRBJ1-3
CASSSTGTGRSGNTIYF
TGCGCCAGCAGCTCCACCGGGACAGGGAGGTCTGGAAACACCATATATTTT
>TRBV29-1|.|few|TRBJ1-2
CSVDRESSWGYTF
TGCAGCGTTGACAGGGAATCCTCTTGGGGCTACACCTTC
>TRBV18|.|.|TRBJ2-4
CASSPNGQLAKNIQYF
TGTGCCAGCTCACCTAACGGTCAACTAGCCAAAAACATTCAGTACTTC
>TRBV29-1|.|once|TRBJ2-7
CSVEESGAGFTYEQYF
TGCAGCGTCGAGGAGTCGGGGGCAGGGTTTACCTACGAGCAGTACTTC